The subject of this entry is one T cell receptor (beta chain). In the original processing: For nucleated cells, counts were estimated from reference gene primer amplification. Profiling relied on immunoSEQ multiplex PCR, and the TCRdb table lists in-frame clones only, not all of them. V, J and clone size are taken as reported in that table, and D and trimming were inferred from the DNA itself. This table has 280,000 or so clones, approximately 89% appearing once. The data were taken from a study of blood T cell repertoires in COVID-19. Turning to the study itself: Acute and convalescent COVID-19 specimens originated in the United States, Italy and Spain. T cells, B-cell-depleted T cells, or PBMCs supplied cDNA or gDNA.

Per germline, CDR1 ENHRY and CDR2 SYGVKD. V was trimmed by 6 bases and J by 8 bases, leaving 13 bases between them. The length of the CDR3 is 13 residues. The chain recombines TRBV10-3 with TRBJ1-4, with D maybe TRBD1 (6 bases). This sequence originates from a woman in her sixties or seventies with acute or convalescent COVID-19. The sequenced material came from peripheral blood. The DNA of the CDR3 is TGTGCCATCAGCCGGACAGTGCGGGAAAAACTGTTTTTT. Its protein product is CAISRTVREKLFF.